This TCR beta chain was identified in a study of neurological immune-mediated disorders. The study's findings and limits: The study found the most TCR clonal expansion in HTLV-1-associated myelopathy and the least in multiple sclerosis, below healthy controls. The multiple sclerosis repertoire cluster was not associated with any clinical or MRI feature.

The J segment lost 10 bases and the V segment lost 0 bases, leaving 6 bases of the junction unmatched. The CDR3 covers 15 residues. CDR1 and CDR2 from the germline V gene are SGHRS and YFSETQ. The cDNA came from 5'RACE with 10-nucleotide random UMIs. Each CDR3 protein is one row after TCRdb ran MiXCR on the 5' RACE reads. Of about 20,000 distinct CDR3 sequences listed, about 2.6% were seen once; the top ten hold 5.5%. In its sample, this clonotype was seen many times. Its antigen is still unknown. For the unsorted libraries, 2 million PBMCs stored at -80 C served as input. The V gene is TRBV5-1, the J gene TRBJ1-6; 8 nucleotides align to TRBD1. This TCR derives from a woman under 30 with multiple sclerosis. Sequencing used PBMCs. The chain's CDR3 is CASSLGTGTRSPLHF. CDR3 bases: TGCGCCAGCAGCTTGGGGACAGGGACGCGGTCACCCCTCCACTTT. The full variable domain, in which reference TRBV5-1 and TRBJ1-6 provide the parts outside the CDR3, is KAGVTQTPRYLIKTRGQQVTLSCSPISGHRSVSWYQQTPGQGLQFLFEYFSETQRNKGNFPGRFSGRQFSNSRSEMNVSTLELGDSALYLCASSLGTGTRSPLHFGNGTRLTVT.